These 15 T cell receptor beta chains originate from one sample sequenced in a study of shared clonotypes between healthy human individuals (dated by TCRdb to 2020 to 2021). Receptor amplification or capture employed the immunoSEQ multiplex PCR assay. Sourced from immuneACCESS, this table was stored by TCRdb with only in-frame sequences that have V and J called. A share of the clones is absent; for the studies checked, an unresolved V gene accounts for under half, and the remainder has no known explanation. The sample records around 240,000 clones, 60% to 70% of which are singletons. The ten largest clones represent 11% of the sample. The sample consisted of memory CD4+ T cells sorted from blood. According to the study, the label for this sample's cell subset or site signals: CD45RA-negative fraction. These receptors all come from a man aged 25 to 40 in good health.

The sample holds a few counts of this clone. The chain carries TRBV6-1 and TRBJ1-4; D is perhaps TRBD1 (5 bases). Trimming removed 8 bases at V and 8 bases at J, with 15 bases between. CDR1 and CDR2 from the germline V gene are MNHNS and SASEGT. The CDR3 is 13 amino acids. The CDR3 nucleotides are TGTGCCAGCTCTCCTCAGGGAAGCGAAAAACTGTTTTTT. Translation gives CASSPQGSEKLFF.

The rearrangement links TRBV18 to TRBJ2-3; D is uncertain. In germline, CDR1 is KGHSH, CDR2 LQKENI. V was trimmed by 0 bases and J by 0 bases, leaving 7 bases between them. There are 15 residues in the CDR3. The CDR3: CASSPPVVSTDTQYF. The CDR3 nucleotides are TGTGCCAGCTCACCACCGGTGGTGAGCACAGATACGCAGTATTTT.

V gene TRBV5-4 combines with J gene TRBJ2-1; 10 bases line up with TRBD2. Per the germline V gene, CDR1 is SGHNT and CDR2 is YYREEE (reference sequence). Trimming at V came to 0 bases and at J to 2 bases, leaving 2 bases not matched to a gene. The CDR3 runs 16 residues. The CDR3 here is CASSLASGSTYNEQFF. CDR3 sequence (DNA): TGTGCCAGCAGCTTGGCTAGCGGGAGTACCTACAATGAGCAGTTCTTC.

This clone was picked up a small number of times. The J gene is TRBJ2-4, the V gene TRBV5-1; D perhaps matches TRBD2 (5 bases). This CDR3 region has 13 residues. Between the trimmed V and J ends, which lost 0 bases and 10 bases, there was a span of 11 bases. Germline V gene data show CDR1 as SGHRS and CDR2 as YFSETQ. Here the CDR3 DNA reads TGCGCCAGCAGCTTGGGCAGGTCGGGGATTCAGTACTTC. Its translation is CASSLGRSGIQYF.

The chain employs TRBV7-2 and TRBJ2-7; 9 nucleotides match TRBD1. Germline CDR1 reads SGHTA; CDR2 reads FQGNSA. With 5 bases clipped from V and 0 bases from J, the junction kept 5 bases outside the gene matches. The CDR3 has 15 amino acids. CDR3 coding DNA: TGTGCCAGCAGCCGGACAGGGGTCGGCTCCTACGAGCAGTACTTC. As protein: CASSRTGVGSYEQYF.

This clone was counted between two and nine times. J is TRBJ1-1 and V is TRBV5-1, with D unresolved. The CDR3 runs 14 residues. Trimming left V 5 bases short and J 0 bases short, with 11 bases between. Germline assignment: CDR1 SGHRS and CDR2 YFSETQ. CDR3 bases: TGCGCCAGCAGTCCTCGGCAGATGAACACTGAAGCTTTCTTT. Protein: CASSPRQMNTEAFF.

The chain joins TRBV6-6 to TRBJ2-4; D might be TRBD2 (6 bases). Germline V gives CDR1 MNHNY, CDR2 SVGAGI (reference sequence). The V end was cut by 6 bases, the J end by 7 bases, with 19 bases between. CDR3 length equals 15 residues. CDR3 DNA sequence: TGTGCCAGCAGCCTCAGAGCGGGTGCGGTTAACATTCAGTACTTC. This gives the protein CASSLRAGAVNIQYF.

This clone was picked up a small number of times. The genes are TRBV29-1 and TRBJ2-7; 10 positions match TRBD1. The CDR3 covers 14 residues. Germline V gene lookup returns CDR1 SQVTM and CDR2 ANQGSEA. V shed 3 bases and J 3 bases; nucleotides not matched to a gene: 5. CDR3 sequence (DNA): TGCAGCGTTGAGGGACAGGGGATGGGCTACGAGCAGTACTTC. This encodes CSVEGQGMGYEQYF.

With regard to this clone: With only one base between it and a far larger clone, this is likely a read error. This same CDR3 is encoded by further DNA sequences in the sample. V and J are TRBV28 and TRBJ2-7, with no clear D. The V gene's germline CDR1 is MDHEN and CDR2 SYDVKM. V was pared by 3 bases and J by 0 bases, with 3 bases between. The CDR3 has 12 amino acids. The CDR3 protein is CASSFLSYEQYF. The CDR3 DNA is TGTGCCAGCAGTTTCCTCTCCTACGAGCAGTACTTC.

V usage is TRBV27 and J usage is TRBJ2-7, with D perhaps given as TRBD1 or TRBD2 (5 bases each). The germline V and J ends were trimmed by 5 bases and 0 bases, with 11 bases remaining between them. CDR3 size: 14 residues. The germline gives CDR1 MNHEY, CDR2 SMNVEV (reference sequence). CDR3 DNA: TGTGCCAGCAGTCGGGGCCCTCCCTCCTACGAGCAGTACTTC. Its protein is CASSRGPPSYEQYF.

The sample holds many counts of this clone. CDR3 amino acids: CATSSEQGSSSGVNIQYF. The CDR3, as DNA: TGTGCCACCAGCAGCGAACAGGGCTCTTCTTCTGGGGTGAACATTCAGTACTTC. The chain combines TRBV15 with TRBJ2-4; perhaps TRBD1 as D (6 bases). The CDR3 is 18 amino acids. CDR1 LNHNV and CDR2 YYDKDF come from the germline V gene (reference sequence). V was trimmed by 3 bases and J by 7 bases, leaving 25 bases between them.

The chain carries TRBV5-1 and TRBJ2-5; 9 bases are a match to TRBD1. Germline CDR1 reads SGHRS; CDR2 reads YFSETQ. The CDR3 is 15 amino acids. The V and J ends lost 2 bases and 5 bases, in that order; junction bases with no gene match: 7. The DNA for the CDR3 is TGCGCCAGCAGCTTAAATACAGGGGGCGGGGAGACCCAGTACTTC. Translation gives CASSLNTGGGETQYF.

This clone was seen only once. CDR3 amino acids: CASSRSGTTYNEQFF. CDR3 nucleotides: TGTGCCAGCAGCCGATCCGGGACTACCTACAATGAGCAGTTCTTC. The chain has TRBV11-2 and TRBJ2-1; 7 nucleotides align to TRBD2. Unmatched junction bases numbered 6, after V lost 5 bases and J lost 2 bases. CDR3 length: 15 amino acids. CDR1 is SGHAT, CDR2 FQNNGV, per germline.

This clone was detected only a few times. CDR3 nucleotides: TGTGCCAGCAGCTTCGGGGGCCGGGATAGCAATCAGCCCCAGCATTTT. Translating it yields CASSFGGRDSNQPQHF. The V call is TRBV5-4, the J call TRBJ1-5, with D possibly TRBD1 on 6 matching bases. The CDR3 totals 16 residues. The V end was cut by 2 bases, the J end by 0 bases, with 12 bases between. The germline V gene has CDR1 SGHNT and CDR2 YYREEE (reference sequence). Drawing the rest from reference TRBV5-4 and TRBJ1-5, the complete variable domain is ETGVTQSPTHLIKTRGQQVTLRCSSQSGHNTVSWYQQALGQGPQFIFQYYREEENGRGNFPPRFSGLQFPNYSSELNVNALELDDSALYLCASSFGGRDSNQPQHFGDGTRLSIL.

This chain's CDR3 is CAIKMRLAGEDEQFF. The CDR3 region has the DNA TGTGCCATCAAGATGCGGCTAGCGGGAGAAGATGAGCAGTTCTTC. J is TRBJ2-1 and V is TRBV10-3; 10 bases line up with TRBD2. The length of the CDR3 is 15 residues. With V trimmed by 7 bases and J by 8 bases, 11 bases remained unmatched. CDR1 ENHRY and CDR2 SYGVKD come from the germline V gene.